This T cell receptor beta chain is drawn from a study of chemoradiotherapy in HPV16-positive cancers. Study-wide context: Functional T-cell assays on a couple of HPV16-positive patients' cells defined candidate HPV-specific clones and common TCR motifs.

Repeated repertoire sampling spanned the course of chemoradiotherapy. Trimming cost V 6 bases and J 2 bases, with 5 bases left between them. Germline-derived CDR1 and CDR2 are LNHDA and SQIVND (reference sequence). This CDR3 region has 12 residues. The table came from immunoSEQ multiplex PCR; TCRdb's copy has only in-frame clones and leaves some out. The sample holds several hundred clones; roughly 75% are singletons and the top ten take approximately 22%. The chain is built from TRBV19 and TRBJ2-4; D is undetermined. This clonotype originated in a human donor with HPV-associated anogenital cancer. The material was tumor tissue, obtained from a patient who underwent chemoradiotherapy. The CDR3 reads CASRGTKNIQYF. The CDR3 nucleotides are TGTGCCAGTAGGGGCACCAAAAACATTCAGTACTTC.